This passage covers 4 T cell receptor beta chains from one sample sequenced in a study of T cell responses to AZD1222 COVID-19 vaccine. The protocol was immunoSEQ multiplex PCR, while the TCRdb copy is restricted to in-frame clones and leaves out a portion. Seen here are tens of thousands of clones, 88% observed once, and the top ten hold roughly 5%. The source was peripheral blood, collected 28 days after the second dose of the MenACWY control vaccine. The receptor set was obtained from an adult who received the MenACWY meningococcal vaccine as a control.

CDR3: CASSQEVGEGNQPQHF. The CDR3 DNA reads TGCGCCAGCAGCCAAGAAGTGGGAGAGGGCAATCAGCCCCAGCATTTT. V usage is TRBV4-1 and J usage is TRBJ1-5; D gene unclear. Trimming removed 0 bases at V and 2 bases at J, with 11 bases between. Per germline, CDR1 MGHRA and CDR2 YSYEKL. This CDR3 has 16 residues.

A few counts support this clone. The gene calls are TRBV4-3 and TRBJ2-3; weak D call: TRBD2 (6 bases). V lost 1 base, J lost 6 bases, and 11 bases lay in between. The V gene's germline CDR1 is LGHNA and CDR2 YSLEER. This CDR3 contains 14 residues. The CDR3 here is CASSQASGGDTQYF. CDR3 DNA: TGCGCCAGCAGCCAAGCCTCAGGAGGGGATACGCAGTATTTT.

V and J are TRBV6-5 and TRBJ2-4; tentative D call: TRBD2 (5 bases). This CDR3 contains 12 residues. The V gene's germline CDR1 is MNHEY and CDR2 SVGAGI. The V and J ends lost 5 bases and 9 bases respectively, with 11 bases between them. The CDR3 nucleotides are TGTGCCAGCAGTCAACCGGGGAGCATTCAGTACTTC. Its translation is CASSQPGSIQYF.

This chain links TRBV3-1 (or the pseudogene TRBV3-2) with TRBJ2-2; the D call may be TRBD1 or TRBD2 (5 bases each). V was shortened by 2 bases and J by 7 bases, with 11 bases between the two germline ends. The CDR3 covers 14 residues. CDR1 and CDR2 (germline): LGHDT, YNNKEL (reference sequence). This CDR3 reads CASSQSGAIGELFF. The DNA of the CDR3 is TGTGCCAGCAGCCAATCCGGGGCGATCGGGGAGCTGTTTTTT.